The rows below give T cell receptor beta chains drawn from one sample of a study of cytomegalovirus exposure and HLA in healthy donors. Libraries were prepared by immunoSEQ multiplex PCR; TCRdb keeps only in-frame clonotypes and omits some of them. The sample yields some 150,000 clones, roughly 87% seen once. Sequencing used PBMCs. These receptors were collected from a woman in her thirties in good health and CMV-seronegative. Each CDR3 is given with its conserved first and last residue. The order of the fields is J gene, D gene, V gene, clone size, CDR3 DNA, CDR3 protein. D genes are given only for firm matches. Not all rows give a size; the values are once, few, many and, for expanded clones, a class.

TRBJ1-6,.,TRBV6-1,.,TGTGCCAGCAGTGTGCTGGGGACTGGGAATTCACCCCTCCACTTT,CASSVLGTGNSPLHF
TRBJ2-3,.,TRBV19,.,TGTGCCAGTAGGATAGGGGCCGCAGGGCGAGTGACAGATACGCAGTATTTT,CASRIGAAGRVTDTQYF
TRBJ1-5,.,TRBV7-8,.,TGTGCCAGCAGCCCAGAAGGGAGAACAAGCAATCAGCCCCAGCATTTT,CASSPEGRTSNQPQHF
TRBJ2-7,TRBD1,TRBV6-5,.,TGTGCCAGCAAGGGTAAAAGGACAGGGGCCTACGAGCAGTACTTC,CASKGKRTGAYEQYF
TRBJ1-4,.,TRBV4-2,.,TGTGCCAGCAGCCAGCCGGGGGGGGGTGGGGAAAAACTGTTTTTT,CASSQPGGGGEKLFF
TRBJ2-7,TRBD2,TRBV4-3,.,TGCGCCAGCAGCCAAGATGGGGGGACTAGCGGGGGTACTTCCTACGAGCAGTACTTC,CASSQDGGTSGGTSYEQYF
TRBJ2-7,.,TRBV30,.,TGTGCCTGGAGTGTGCAGGGCAGGTACGAGCAGTACTTC,CAWSVQGRYEQYF
TRBJ1-1,.,TRBV13,.,TGTGCCAGCAGCTTAAAGTCCCGGGGTAGGCCAAACACTGAAGCTTTCTTT,CASSLKSRGRPNTEAFF
TRBJ2-7,.,TRBV21-1,.,TGTGCCAGCAGCATCCTAGCGGGAAGGAGCTCCTACGAGCAGTACTTC,CASSILAGRSSYEQYF
TRBJ1-3,TRBD1,TRBV30,.,TGTGCCTGGAGTGCCCCAGGGGGCTGGGGAAACACCATATATTTT,CAWSAPGGWGNTIYF
TRBJ1-1,.,TRBV30,once,TGTGCCTGGAGTGTACCCAGGGGTTTGGTGAACACTGAAGCTTTCTTT,CAWSVPRGLVNTEAFF
TRBJ1-2,TRBD1,TRBV6-1,.,TGTGCCAGCAGGACGGTGGGACAGAACACTTATGGCTACACCTTC,CASRTVGQNTYGYTF
TRBJ2-3,.,TRBV5-5,once,TGTGCCAGCAGTCGAACAGGTGATACGCAGTATTTT,CASSRTGDTQYF
TRBJ1-2,TRBD1,TRBV28,.,TGTGCCAGCAGGGAAAGACAGGGGACAGACTATGGCTACACCTTC,CASRERQGTDYGYTF
TRBJ1-2,TRBD1,TRBV6-6,few,TGTGCCAGCAGCCATACGGGGACAGGTGGTGGCTACACCTTC,CASSHTGTGGGYTF
TRBJ2-4,.,TRBV19,.,TGTGCCAGTAGTCCCCTAGAGGTAGCCAAAAACATTCAGTACTTC,CASSPLEVAKNIQYF
TRBJ2-3,TRBD2,TRBV19,.,TGTGCCAGTAGTTTTTTAGCGGGAACCGGCCGGGCTACGCAGTATTTT,CASSFLAGTGRATQYF
TRBJ2-7,TRBD2,TRBV5-1,.,TGCGCCAGCAGCTTTGCGGGAGCGGGCTACGAGCAGTACTTC,CASSFAGAGYEQYF
TRBJ1-1,TRBD1,TRBV7-9,.,TGTGCCAGCAGCCCTGGGGGACAGGAAGCTTTCTTT,CASSPGGQEAFF
TRBJ2-7,TRBD1,TRBV19,once,TGTGCCAGTAGCTGGGGGGACAGGTTCTCCTACGAGCAGTACTTC,CASSWGDRFSYEQYF
TRBJ2-7,TRBD2,TRBV7-6,few,TGTGCCAGCAGCTTAGGTAGCGGGAGTCTCTCCTACGAGCAGTACTTC,CASSLGSGSLSYEQYF
TRBJ1-2,TRBD1,TRBV10-3,.,TGTGCCATCAGTATAGGGACAGGCATGGGGTACTATGGCTACACCTTC,CAISIGTGMGYYGYTF
TRBJ2-2,TRBD2,TRBV10-1,.,TGCGCCAGCAGTGAGCTGGCTAGCGGGACCTACACCGGGGAGCTGTTTTTT,CASSELASGTYTGELFF
TRBJ1-3,TRBD1,TRBV29-1,.,TGCAGCGTTCTCGGACAGGCCTCTGGAAACACCATATATTTT,CSVLGQASGNTIYF